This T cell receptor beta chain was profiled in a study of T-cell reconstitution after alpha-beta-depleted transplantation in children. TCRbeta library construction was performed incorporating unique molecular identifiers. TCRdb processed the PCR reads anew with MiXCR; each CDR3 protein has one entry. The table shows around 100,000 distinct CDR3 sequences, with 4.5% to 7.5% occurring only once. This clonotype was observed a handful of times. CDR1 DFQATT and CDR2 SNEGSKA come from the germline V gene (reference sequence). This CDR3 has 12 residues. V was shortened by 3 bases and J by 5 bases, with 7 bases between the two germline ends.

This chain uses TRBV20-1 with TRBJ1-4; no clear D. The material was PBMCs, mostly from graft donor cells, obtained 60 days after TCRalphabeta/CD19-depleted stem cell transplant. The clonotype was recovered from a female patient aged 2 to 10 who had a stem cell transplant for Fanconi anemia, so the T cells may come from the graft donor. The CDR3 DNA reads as TGCAGTGCTAGGGGAGTGAATGAAAAACTGTTTTTT. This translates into CSARGVNEKLFF.